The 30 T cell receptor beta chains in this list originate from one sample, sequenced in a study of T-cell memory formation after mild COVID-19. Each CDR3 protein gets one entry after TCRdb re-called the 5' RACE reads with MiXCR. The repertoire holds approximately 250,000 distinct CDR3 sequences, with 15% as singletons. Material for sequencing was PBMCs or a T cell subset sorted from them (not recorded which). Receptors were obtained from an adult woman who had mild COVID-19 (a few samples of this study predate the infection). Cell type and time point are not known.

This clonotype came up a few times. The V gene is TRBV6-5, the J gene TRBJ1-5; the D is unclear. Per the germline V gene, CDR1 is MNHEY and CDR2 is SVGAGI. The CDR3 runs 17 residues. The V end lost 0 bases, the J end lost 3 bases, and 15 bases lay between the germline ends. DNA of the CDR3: TGTGCCAGCAGTTACTCGATCGCCGGCAGTTTCAATCAGCCCCAGCATTTT. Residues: CASSYSIAGSFNQPQHF.

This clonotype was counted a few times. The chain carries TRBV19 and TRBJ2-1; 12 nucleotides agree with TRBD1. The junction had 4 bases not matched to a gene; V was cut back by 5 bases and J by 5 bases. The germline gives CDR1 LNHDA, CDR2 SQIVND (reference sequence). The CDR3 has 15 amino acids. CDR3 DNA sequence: TGTGCCAGTAGTTTGGGACAGGGGGCGAACAATGAGCAGTTCTTC. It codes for CASSLGQGANNEQFF.

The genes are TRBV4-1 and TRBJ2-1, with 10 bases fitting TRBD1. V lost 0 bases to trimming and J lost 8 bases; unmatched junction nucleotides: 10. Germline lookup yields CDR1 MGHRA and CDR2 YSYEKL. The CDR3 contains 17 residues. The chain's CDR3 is CASSQENTGTGVDEQFF. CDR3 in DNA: TGCGCCAGCAGCCAAGAGAATACAGGGACAGGGGTGGATGAGCAGTTCTTC.

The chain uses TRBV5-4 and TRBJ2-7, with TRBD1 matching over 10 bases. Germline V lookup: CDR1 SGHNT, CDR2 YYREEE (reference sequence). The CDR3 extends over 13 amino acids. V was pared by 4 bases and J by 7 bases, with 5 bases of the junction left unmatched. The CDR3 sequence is CASSPKDRGEQYF. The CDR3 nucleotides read TGTGCCAGCAGCCCAAAGGACAGGGGGGAGCAGTACTTC.

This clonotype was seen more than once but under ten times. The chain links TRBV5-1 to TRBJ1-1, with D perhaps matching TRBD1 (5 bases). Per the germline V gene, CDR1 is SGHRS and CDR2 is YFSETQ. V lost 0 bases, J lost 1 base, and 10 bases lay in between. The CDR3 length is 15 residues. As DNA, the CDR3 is TGCGCCAGCAGCTTGGGAAGCAGGGCGAACACTGAAGCTTTCTTT. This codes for CASSLGSRANTEAFF.

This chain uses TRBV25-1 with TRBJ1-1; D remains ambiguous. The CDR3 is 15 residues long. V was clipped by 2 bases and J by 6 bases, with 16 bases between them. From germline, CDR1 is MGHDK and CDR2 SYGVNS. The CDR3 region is CASSERRSIGPEAFF. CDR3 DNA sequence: TGTGCCAGCAGTGAAAGGAGATCCATAGGACCTGAAGCTTTCTTT.

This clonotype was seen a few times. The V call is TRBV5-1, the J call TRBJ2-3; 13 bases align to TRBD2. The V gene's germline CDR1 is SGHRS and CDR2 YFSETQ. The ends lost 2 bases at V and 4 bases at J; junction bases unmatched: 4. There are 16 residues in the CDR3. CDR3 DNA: TGCGCCAGCAGCTTTAGACTAGCGGGGGGTCCAGATACGCAGTATTTT. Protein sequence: CASSFRLAGGPDTQYF. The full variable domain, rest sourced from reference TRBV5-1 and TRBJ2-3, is KAGVTQTPRYLIKTRGQQVTLSCSPISGHRSVSWYQQTPGQGLQFLFEYFSETQRNKGNFPGRFSGRQFSNSRSEMNVSTLELGDSALYLCASSFRLAGGPDTQYFGPGTRLTVL.

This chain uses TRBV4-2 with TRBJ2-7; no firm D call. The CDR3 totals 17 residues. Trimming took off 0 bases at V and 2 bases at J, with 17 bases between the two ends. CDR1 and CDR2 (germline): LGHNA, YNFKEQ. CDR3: CASSQDRVSRMTYEQYF. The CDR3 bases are TGTGCCAGCAGCCAAGATCGGGTTAGCCGGATGACCTACGAGCAGTACTTC.

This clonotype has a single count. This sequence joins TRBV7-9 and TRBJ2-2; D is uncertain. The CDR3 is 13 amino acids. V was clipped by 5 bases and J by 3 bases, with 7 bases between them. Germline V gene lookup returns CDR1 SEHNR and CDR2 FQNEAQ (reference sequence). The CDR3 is CASSRSDTGELFF. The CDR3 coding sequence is TGTGCCAGCAGCCGCAGTGACACCGGGGAGCTGTTTTTT.

Here the CDR3 reads CSARVSGRTNEQFF. The DNA for the CDR3 is TGCAGTGCTAGAGTAAGCGGGAGGACGAATGAGCAGTTCTTC. This chain uses TRBV20-1 with TRBJ2-1; 9 bases are a match to TRBD2. From germline, CDR1 is DFQATT and CDR2 SNEGSKA (reference sequence). The V gene end was trimmed by 1 base and the J gene end by 7 bases; junction bases not matched to a gene: 5. CDR3 length: 14 residues.

The CDR3 bases are TGTGCCAGCTCCGTCGGATTCCGGTCTGAGCAGTTCTTC. Encoded protein: CASSVGFRSEQFF. This chain joins TRBV18 and TRBJ2-1; D is unclear. The CDR3 has 13 amino acids. V lost 6 bases, J lost 9 bases, and 15 bases lay in between. The germline gives CDR1 KGHSH, CDR2 LQKENI.

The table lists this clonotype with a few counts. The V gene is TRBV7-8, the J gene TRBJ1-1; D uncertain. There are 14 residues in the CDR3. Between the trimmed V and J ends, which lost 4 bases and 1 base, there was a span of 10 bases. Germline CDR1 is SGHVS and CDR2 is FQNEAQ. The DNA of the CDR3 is TGTGCCAGCAGCTCACTTATTGGGAACACTGAAGCTTTCTTT. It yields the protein CASSSLIGNTEAFF.

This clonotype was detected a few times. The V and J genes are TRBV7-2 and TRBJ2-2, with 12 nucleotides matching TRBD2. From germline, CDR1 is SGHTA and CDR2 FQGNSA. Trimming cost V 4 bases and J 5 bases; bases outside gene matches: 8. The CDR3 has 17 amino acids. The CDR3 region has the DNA TGTGCCAGCAGCTACGGCGTGGGACTAGCGGGTACCGGGGAGCTGTTTTTT. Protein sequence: CASSYGVGLAGTGELFF.

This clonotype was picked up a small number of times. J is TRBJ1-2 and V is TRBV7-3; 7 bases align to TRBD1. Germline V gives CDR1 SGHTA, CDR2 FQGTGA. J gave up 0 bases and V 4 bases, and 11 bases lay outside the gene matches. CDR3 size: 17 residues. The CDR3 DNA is TGTGCCAGCAGCTCCCCCGAGCGGGACAGTTCTAACTATGGCTACACCTTC. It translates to CASSSPERDSSNYGYTF.

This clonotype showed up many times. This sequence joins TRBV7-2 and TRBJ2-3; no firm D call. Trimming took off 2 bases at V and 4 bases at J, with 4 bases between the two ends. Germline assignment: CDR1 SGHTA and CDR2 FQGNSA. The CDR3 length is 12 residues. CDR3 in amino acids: CASSLFSDTQYF. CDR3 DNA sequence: TGTGCCAGCAGCTTATTCTCAGATACGCAGTATTTT.

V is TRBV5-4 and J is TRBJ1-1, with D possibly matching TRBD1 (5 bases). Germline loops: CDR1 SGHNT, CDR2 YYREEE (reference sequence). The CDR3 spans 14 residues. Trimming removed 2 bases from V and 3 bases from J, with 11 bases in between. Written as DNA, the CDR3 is TGTGCCAGCAGCTTTGGGGGGAGGGACACTGAAGCTTTCTTT. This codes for CASSFGGRDTEAFF.

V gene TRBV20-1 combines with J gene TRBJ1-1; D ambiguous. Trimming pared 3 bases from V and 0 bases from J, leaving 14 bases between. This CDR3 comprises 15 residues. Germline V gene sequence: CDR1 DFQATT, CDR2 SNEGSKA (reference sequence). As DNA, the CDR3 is TGCAGTGCTAGGGCGGGTTCGTGGCTGAACACTGAAGCTTTCTTT. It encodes CSARAGSWLNTEAFF.

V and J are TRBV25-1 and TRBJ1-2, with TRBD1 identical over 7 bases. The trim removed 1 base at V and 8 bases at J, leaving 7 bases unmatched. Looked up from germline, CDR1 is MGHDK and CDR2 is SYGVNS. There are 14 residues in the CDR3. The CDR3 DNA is TGTGCCAGCAGTGAATCGGTAGGGGGCGGCGGCTACACCTTC. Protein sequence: CASSESVGGGGYTF.

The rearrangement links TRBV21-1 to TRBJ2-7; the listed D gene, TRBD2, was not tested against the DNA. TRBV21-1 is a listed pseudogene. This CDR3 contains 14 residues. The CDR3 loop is CASSPRLEPDEQYF. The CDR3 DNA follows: TGTGCCAGCAGCCCGAGACTAGAGCCCGACGAGCAGTACTTC.

Here the CDR3 reads CASSQTGGNYEQYF. The DNA for the CDR3 is TGTGCCAGCAGCCAGACAGGGGGAAACTACGAGCAGTACTTC. The rearrangement joins TRBV7-3 to TRBJ2-7; 9 bases agree with TRBD1. Germline loops: CDR1 SGHTA, CDR2 FQGTGA. The CDR3 spans 14 residues. V lost 5 bases to trimming and J lost 3 bases; unmatched junction nucleotides: 5.

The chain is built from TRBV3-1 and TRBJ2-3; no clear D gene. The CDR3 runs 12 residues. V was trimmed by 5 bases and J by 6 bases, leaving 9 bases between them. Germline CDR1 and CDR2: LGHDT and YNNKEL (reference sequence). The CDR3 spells CASSSMVDTQYF. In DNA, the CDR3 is TGTGCCAGCAGCTCCATGGTTGATACGCAGTATTTT.

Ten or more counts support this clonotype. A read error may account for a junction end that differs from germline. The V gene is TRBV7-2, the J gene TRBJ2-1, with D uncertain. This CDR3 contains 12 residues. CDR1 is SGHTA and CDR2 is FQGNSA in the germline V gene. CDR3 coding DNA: TGTGCCAGCAGCTTCTTGCAGACACCTCCTGACTTC. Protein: CASSFLQTPPDF.

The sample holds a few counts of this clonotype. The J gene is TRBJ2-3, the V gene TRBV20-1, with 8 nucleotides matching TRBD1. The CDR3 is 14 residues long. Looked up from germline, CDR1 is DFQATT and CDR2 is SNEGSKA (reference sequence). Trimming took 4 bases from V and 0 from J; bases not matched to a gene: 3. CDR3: CSATRTGSTDTQYF. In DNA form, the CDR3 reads TGCAGTGCTACCCGGACAGGGAGCACAGATACGCAGTATTTT.

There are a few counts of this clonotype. The CDR3 sequence is CASSLGGAKTQYF. Written as DNA, the CDR3 is TGTGCCAGCAGCTTAGGCGGCGCTAAGACCCAGTACTTC. This chain connects TRBV7-2 to TRBJ2-5; D is uncertain. Germline V gives CDR1 SGHTA, CDR2 FQGNSA. V lost 1 base and J lost 6, with 9 bases in between. This CDR3 comprises 13 residues.

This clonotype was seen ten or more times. The CDR3 reads CASSSGQVNTEAFF. CDR3 DNA: TGCGCCAGCAGCTCCGGACAGGTTAACACTGAAGCTTTCTTT. This sequence joins TRBV5-1 and TRBJ1-1, with 7 nucleotides matching TRBD1. The trim removed 3 bases at V and 2 bases at J, leaving 4 bases unmatched. The CDR3 has 14 amino acids. Germline CDR1 is SGHRS and CDR2 is YFSETQ.

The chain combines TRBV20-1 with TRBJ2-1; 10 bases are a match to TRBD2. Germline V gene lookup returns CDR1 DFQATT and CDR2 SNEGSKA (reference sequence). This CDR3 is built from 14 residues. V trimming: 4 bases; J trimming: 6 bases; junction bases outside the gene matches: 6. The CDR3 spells CSATGTSVGNEQFF. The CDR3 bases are TGCAGTGCTACCGGGACTAGCGTGGGCAATGAGCAGTTCTTC.

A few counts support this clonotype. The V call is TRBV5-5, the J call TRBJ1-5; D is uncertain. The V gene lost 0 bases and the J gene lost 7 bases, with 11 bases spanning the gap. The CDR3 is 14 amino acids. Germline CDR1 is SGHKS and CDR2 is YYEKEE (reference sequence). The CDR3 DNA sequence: TGTGCCAGCAGCTTGGGTAGGAGTCGCCAGCCCCAGCATTTT. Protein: CASSLGRSRQPQHF.

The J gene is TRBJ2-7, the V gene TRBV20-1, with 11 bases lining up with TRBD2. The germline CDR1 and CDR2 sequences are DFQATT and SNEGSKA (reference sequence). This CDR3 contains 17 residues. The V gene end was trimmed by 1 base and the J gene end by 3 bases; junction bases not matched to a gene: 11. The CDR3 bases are TGCAGTGCTAGAGTTAGGCCTAGCGGGGGGTTACGCTACGAGCAGTACTTC. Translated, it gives CSARVRPSGGLRYEQYF.

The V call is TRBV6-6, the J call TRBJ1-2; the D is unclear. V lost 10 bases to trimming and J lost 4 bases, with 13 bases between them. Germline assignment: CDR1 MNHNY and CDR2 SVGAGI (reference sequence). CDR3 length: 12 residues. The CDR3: CATQEAPYGYTF. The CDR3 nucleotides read TGTGCCACCCAGGAGGCCCCCTATGGCTACACCTTC.

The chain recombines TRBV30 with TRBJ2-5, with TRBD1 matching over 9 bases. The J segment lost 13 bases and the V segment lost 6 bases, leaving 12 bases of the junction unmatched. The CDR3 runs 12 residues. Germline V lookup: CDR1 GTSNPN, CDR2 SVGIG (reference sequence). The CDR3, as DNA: TGTGCCTGTATCTCTTCGGACAGGGGACCGTACTTC. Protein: CACISSDRGPYF.